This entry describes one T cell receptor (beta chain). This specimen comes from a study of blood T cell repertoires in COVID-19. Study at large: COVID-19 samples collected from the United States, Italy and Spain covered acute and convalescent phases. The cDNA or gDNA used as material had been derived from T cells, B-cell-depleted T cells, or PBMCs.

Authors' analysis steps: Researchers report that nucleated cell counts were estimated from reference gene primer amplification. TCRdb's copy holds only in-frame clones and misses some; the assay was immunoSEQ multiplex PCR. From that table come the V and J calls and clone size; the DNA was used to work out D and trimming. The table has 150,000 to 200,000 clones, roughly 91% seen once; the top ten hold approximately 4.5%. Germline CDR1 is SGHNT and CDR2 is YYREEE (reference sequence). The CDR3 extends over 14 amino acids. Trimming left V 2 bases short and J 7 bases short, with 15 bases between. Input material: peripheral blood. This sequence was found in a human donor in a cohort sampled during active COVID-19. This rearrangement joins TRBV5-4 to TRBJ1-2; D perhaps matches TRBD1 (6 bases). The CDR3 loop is CASSLQGVSGGYTF. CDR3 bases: TGTGCCAGCAGCTTACAGGGCGTCAGTGGTGGCTACACCTTC.